This T cell receptor (beta chain) stems from a study of blood T cell repertoires in COVID-19. As for the study in general: T cells, B-cell-depleted T cells, or PBMCs supplied cDNA or gDNA.

As processed by the authors: By means of reference gene primer amplification, nucleated cell counts were estimated. Assay used: immunoSEQ multiplex PCR; TCRdb lists only in-frame clones, some missing. V and J calls and clone size are those listed in that table; D and trimming were worked out from the DNA. The data hold approximately 290,000 clones, with around 90% observed a single time. The germline CDR1 and CDR2 sequences are SEHNR and FQNEAQ (reference sequence). The junction had 10 bases not matched to a gene; V was cut back by 0 bases and J by 5 bases. This CDR3 has 16 amino acids. The chain has TRBV7-9 and TRBJ2-7; 7 bases align to TRBD2. The TCR comes from a woman in her twenties or thirties who had recovered from COVID-19. The specimen sequenced was PBMCs or T cells enriched from blood (not recorded which). The CDR3 DNA reads TGTGCCAGCAGCTTAGCGCTCTCGGGAGGATTCCACGAGCAGTACTTC. Translation: CASSLALSGGFHEQYF.